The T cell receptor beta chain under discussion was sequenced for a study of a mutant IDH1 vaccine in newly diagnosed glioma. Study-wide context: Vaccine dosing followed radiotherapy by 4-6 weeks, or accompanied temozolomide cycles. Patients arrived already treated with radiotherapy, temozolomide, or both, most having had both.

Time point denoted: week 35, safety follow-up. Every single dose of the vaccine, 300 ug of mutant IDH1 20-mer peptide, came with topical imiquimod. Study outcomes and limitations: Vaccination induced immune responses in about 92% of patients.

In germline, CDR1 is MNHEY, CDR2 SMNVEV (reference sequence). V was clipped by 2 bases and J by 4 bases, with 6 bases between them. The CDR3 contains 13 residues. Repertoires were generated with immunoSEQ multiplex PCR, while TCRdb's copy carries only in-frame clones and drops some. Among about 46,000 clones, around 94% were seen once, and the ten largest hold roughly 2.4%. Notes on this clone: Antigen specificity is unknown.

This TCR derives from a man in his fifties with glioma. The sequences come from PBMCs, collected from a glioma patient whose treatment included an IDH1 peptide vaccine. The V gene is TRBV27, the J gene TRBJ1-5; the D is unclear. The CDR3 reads CASSLTSNQPQHF. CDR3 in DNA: TGTGCCAGCAGTTTAACAAGTAATCAGCCCCAGCATTTT.